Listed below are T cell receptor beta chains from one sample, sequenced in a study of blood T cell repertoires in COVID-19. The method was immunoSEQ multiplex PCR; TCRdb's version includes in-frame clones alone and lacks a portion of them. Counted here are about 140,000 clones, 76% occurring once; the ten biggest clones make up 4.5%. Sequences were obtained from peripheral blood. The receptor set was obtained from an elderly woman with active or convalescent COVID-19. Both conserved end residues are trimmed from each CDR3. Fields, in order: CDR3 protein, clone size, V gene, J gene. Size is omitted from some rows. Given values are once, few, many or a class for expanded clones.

cdr3_aa: SVEEGSRSRRREQY
clone_size: .
v_call: TRBV29-1
j_call: TRBJ2-7

cdr3_aa: ASRETGRTGELF
clone_size: once
v_call: TRBV2
j_call: TRBJ2-2

cdr3_aa: ASSLGPHQPQH
clone_size: .
v_call: TRBV7-3
j_call: TRBJ1-5

cdr3_aa: ASSPTSGGRSGTQY
clone_size: .
v_call: TRBV28
j_call: TRBJ2-3

cdr3_aa: ASSLAGGGTDYGYT
clone_size: .
v_call: TRBV7-9
j_call: TRBJ1-2

cdr3_aa: ASSFLQQGVIEQY
clone_size: few
v_call: TRBV7-9
j_call: TRBJ2-7

cdr3_aa: AISESGTSGYNEQF
clone_size: .
v_call: TRBV10-3
j_call: TRBJ2-1

cdr3_aa: ASGNEADEQF
clone_size: once
v_call: TRBV12-5
j_call: TRBJ2-1

cdr3_aa: ATSSQGFNTGELF
clone_size: .
v_call: TRBV15
j_call: TRBJ2-2

cdr3_aa: ASSLPGTVNAGELF
clone_size: .
v_call: TRBV5-6
j_call: TRBJ2-2

cdr3_aa: ASSTRRSEAF
clone_size: .
v_call: TRBV3-1/TRBV3-2
j_call: TRBJ1-1

cdr3_aa: ASSIAPQGYGYT
clone_size: .
v_call: TRBV19
j_call: TRBJ1-2

cdr3_aa: ASSFKVPGQGVGGYT
clone_size: .
v_call: TRBV2
j_call: TRBJ1-2

cdr3_aa: ASSAGRLRNTEAF
clone_size: .
v_call: TRBV2
j_call: TRBJ1-1

cdr3_aa: ASSPPDQPQH
clone_size: .
v_call: TRBV7-9
j_call: TRBJ1-5

cdr3_aa: ASSHAPGHVNGYT
clone_size: .
v_call: TRBV4-1
j_call: TRBJ1-2

cdr3_aa: ASSLRAGDYNEQF
clone_size: .
v_call: TRBV7-2
j_call: TRBJ2-1

cdr3_aa: ASSGRVNTEAF
clone_size: few
v_call: TRBV10-2
j_call: TRBJ1-1

cdr3_aa: ASSLSWGDSSYEQY
clone_size: once
v_call: TRBV13
j_call: TRBJ2-7

cdr3_aa: AISDRGRNTEAF
clone_size: .
v_call: TRBV10-3
j_call: TRBJ1-1

cdr3_aa: ASSYWTGGGTEAF
clone_size: .
v_call: TRBV5-1
j_call: TRBJ1-1

cdr3_aa: ASSRQGTGELF
clone_size: .
v_call: TRBV3-1/TRBV3-2
j_call: TRBJ2-2

cdr3_aa: ASSLGQGRSGANVLT
clone_size: .
v_call: TRBV7-8
j_call: TRBJ2-6

cdr3_aa: ASSIPQGSQETQY
clone_size: .
v_call: TRBV6-2/TRBV6-3
j_call: TRBJ2-5

cdr3_aa: AISESGGVDSRRNGYT
clone_size: .
v_call: TRBV10-3
j_call: TRBJ1-2

cdr3_aa: ASMTGTIGYT
clone_size: .
v_call: TRBV30
j_call: TRBJ1-2

cdr3_aa: ASSWGGGRGYT
clone_size: once
v_call: TRBV12-3/TRBV12-4
j_call: TRBJ1-2

cdr3_aa: ASSLGTGPYNEQF
clone_size: .
v_call: TRBV5-1
j_call: TRBJ2-1

cdr3_aa: ASSLIMAGLNTEAF
clone_size: .
v_call: TRBV5-1
j_call: TRBJ1-1

cdr3_aa: ASTINTKLEAF
clone_size: .
v_call: TRBV28
j_call: TRBJ1-1

cdr3_aa: ASSKGLNIDNTGELF
clone_size: .
v_call: TRBV11-2
j_call: TRBJ2-2

cdr3_aa: ASRGEGGSSYEQY
clone_size: .
v_call: TRBV5-1
j_call: TRBJ2-7

cdr3_aa: ASSQQQGRTVNYGYT
clone_size: .
v_call: TRBV4-2
j_call: TRBJ1-2

cdr3_aa: ASSLKRGGRETQY
clone_size: few
v_call: TRBV5-1
j_call: TRBJ2-5

cdr3_aa: ASSNWGVEGNTIY
clone_size: .
v_call: TRBV3-1/TRBV3-2
j_call: TRBJ1-3

cdr3_aa: AWSRTASRLGYT
clone_size: .
v_call: TRBV30
j_call: TRBJ1-2

cdr3_aa: ASSHLGQGKETQY
clone_size: few
v_call: TRBV14
j_call: TRBJ2-5

cdr3_aa: ASSSVQGTNEKLF
clone_size: once
v_call: TRBV18
j_call: TRBJ1-4

cdr3_aa: ASSPAGTGVGYGYT
clone_size: few
v_call: TRBV2
j_call: TRBJ1-2

cdr3_aa: ASSFGRGWAASYEQY
clone_size: .
v_call: TRBV27
j_call: TRBJ2-7

cdr3_aa: ASSRSAGGSFYEQY
clone_size: .
v_call: TRBV7-8
j_call: TRBJ2-7

cdr3_aa: SASMGQGATPYGYT
clone_size: .
v_call: TRBV20-1
j_call: TRBJ1-2

cdr3_aa: ASSPTGLAGYTDTQY
clone_size: few
v_call: TRBV2
j_call: TRBJ2-3

cdr3_aa: ASSPRAGVNPPQH
clone_size: once
v_call: TRBV2
j_call: TRBJ1-5

cdr3_aa: AIRPGTGNNSPLH
clone_size: .
v_call: TRBV10-3
j_call: TRBJ1-6

cdr3_aa: ASSFIPVTYNEQF
clone_size: once
v_call: TRBV27
j_call: TRBJ2-1

cdr3_aa: ASSLGDYGNTEAF
clone_size: .
v_call: TRBV11-2
j_call: TRBJ1-1

cdr3_aa: ASSVGTSGGLSSYEQY
clone_size: .
v_call: TRBV4-3
j_call: TRBJ2-7

cdr3_aa: ASRSGRNGYT
clone_size: .
v_call: TRBV27
j_call: TRBJ1-2

cdr3_aa: ASSSGQANEKLF
clone_size: .
v_call: TRBV5-1
j_call: TRBJ1-4

cdr3_aa: ASSKLQGSFGYT
clone_size: .
v_call: TRBV5-6
j_call: TRBJ1-2

cdr3_aa: ASSPWTGLSYGYT
clone_size: .
v_call: TRBV6-2/TRBV6-3
j_call: TRBJ1-2

cdr3_aa: ASSNLAGGAYNEQF
clone_size: .
v_call: TRBV5-1
j_call: TRBJ2-1